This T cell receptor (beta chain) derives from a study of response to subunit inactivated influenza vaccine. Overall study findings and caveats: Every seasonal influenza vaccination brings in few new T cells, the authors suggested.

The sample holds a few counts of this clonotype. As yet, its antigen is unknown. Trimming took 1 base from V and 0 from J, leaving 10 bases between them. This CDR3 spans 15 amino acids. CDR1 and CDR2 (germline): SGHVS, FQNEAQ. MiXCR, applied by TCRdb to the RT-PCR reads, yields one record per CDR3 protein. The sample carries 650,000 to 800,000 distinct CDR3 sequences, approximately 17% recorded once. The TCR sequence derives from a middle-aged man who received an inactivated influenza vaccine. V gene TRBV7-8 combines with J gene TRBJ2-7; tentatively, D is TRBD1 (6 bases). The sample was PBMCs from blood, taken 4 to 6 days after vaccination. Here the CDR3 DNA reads TGTGCCAGCAGCTTAGAAACAGGGAGCTCCTACGAGCAGTACTTC. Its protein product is CASSLETGSSYEQYF.